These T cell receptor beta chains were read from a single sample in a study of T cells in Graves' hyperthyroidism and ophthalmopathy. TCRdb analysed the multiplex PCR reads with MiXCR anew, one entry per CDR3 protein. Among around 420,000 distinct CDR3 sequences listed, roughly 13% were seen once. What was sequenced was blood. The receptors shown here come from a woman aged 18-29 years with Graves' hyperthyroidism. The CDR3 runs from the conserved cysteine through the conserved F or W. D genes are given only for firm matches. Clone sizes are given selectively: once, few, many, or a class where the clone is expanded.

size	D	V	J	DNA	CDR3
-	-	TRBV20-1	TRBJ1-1	TGCAGTGCTAGAGATTACAGTATATACTCAGCAAACACTGAAGCTTTCTTT	CSARDYSIYSANTEAFF
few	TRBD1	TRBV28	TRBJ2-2	TGTGCCAGCAGTGCCGGGACAGGGGGCGTCAGAGGCGGGGAGCTGTTTTTT	CASSAGTGGVRGGELFF
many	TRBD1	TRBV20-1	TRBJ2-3	TGCAGTGCTCGAGTGGGGACAGGGGGATCAGATACGCAGTATTTT	CSARVGTGGSDTQYF
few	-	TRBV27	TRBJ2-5	TGTGCCAGCGGCAGGGGATCCGGGACCCAGTACTTC	CASGRGSGTQYF
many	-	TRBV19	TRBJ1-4	TGTGCCAGTAGTGGAGACCCTGCAACTAATGAAAAACTGTTTTTT	CASSGDPATNEKLFF
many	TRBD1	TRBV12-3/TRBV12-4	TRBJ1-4	TGTGCCAGCAGCCTCTCGACAGGGGGGTTTGAAAAACTGTTTTTT	CASSLSTGGFEKLFF
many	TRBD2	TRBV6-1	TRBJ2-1	TGTGCCAGCAGGAGCTCAAGACTAGCGGGACCGAATAATGAGCAGTTCTTC	CASRSSRLAGPNNEQFF
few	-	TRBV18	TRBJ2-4	TGTGCCAGCTCACCAGGGGGTGGGGCCCCCAGCATTCAGTACTTC	CASSPGGGAPSIQYF
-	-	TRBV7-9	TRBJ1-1	TGTGCCATTCTGAGGGGGAACACTGAAGCTTTCTTT	CAILRGNTEAFF
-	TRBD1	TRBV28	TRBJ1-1	TGTGCCAGCAGTTTTACGGGCAGGGGGCTCATAACTGAAGCTTTCTTT	CASSFTGRGLITEAFF
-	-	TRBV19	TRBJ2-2	TGTGCCAGTAGCACACGAGCGAACACCGGGGAGCTGTTTTTT	CASSTRANTGELFF
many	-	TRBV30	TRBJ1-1	TGTGCCTGGAGTGGGGGGATTGGGACTGAAGCTTTCTTT	CAWSGGIGTEAFF
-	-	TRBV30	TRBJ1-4	TGTGCCTGGAGTCCCCGGGGGGGGGTTGAAAAACTGTTTTTT	CAWSPRGGVEKLFF
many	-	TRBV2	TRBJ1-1	TGTGCCAGCAGAACAGGGAGCTTGAGCACTGAAGCTTTCTTT	CASRTGSLSTEAFF
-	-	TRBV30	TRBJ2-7	TGTGCCTGGAGATATCAGGGTGCCAACGAGCAGTACTTC	CAWRYQGANEQYF
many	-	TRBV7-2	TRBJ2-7	TGTGCCAGCAGCTTAAGCTCGTGGGAGGCCTACGAGCAGTACTTC	CASSLSSWEAYEQYF
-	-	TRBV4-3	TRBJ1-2	TGCGCCAGCAGTGAGGACGGGACAAACTATGGCTACACCTTC	CASSEDGTNYGYTF
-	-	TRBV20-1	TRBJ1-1	TGCAGTGCTGCTGTCGGGGGGCCTGAAGCTTTCTTT	CSAAVGGPEAFF
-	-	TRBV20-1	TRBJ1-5	TGCAGTGCTAGAGATGGGAGAGAGTTTAGCAATCAGCCCCAGCATTTT	CSARDGREFSNQPQHF
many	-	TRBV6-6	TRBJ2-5	TGTGCCAGCAGTTACTCGGGACATCAAGAGACCCAGTACTTC	CASSYSGHQETQYF
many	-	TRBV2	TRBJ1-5	TGTGCCAGCAGCGCAAGAAGCAATCAGCCCCAGCATTTT	CASSARSNQPQHF
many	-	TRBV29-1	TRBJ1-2	TGCAGCGTTCTTCCCCAGGGTTACTATGGCTACACCTTC	CSVLPQGYYGYTF
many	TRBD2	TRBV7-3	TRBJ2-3	TGTGCCAGCAGCCCCATAGCGGGTAGCACAGATACGCAGTATTTT	CASSPIAGSTDTQYF
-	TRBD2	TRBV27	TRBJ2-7	TGTGCCAGCAGTTCCAATCTAGCGGGGGCCTACGAGCAGTACTTC	CASSSNLAGAYEQYF
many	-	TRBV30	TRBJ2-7	TGTGCCTGGAGTTTAGCGAGCCCCTACGAGCAGTACTTC	CAWSLASPYEQYF
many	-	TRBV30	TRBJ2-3	TGTGCCTGGATTGGGGGTCTCACAGATACGCAGTATTTT	CAWIGGLTDTQYF
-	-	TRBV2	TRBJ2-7	TGTGCCGGCAGAAACGACAGGAGCTCCTACGAGCAGTACTTC	CAGRNDRSSYEQYF
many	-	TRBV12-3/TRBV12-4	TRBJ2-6	TGTGCCAGTTGGAGCTCTGGGGCCAACGTCCTGACTTTC	CASWSSGANVLTF
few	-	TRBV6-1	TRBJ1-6	TGTGCCAGCAGTGTGAGGAGCTCACCCCTCCACTTT	CASSVRSSPLHF
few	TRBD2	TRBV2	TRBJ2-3	TGTGCCAGCAGTGAAAGCGGGAGTTTTACAGATACGCAGTATTTT	CASSESGSFTDTQYF
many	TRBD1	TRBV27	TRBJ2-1	TGTGCCAGCAGCCCTGAGACAGGGATCAATGAGCAGTTCTTC	CASSPETGINEQFF
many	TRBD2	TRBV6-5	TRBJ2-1	TGTGCCAGCAGTTACTCGGGGCGGGAGGACTACAATGAGCAGTTCTTC	CASSYSGREDYNEQFF
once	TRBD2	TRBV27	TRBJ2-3	TGTGCCAGCAGTTCGGGACGGGGGGGGTCAGATACGCAGTATTTT	CASSSGRGGSDTQYF
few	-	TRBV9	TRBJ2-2	TGTGCCAGCAGCCCGAGACTAGGCGGGGAGCTGTTTTTT	CASSPRLGGELFF
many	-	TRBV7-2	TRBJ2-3	TGTGCCAGCAGCTCCCGGGACGGGCTGATGGATACGCAGTATTTT	CASSSRDGLMDTQYF
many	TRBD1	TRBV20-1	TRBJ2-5	TGCAGTGCTAGCGACAGGGCCGGGGAGACCCAGTACTTC	CSASDRAGETQYF
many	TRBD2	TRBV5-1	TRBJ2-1	TGCGCCAGCAGCGCTCCCATGACTAGCCCATACAATGAGCAGTTCTTC	CASSAPMTSPYNEQFF
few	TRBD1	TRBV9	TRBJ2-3	TGTGCCAGCAGCGTGGACAGGGGGTCAGATACGCAGTATTTT	CASSVDRGSDTQYF
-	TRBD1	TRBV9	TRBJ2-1	TGTGCCAGCAGCGTAGTAGGACAGGACCCTTACAATGAGCAGTTCTTC	CASSVVGQDPYNEQFF
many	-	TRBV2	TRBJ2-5	TGTGCCAGCAGTGAAGTTGGGGGGTTCGAAGAGACCCAGTACTTC	CASSEVGGFEETQYF
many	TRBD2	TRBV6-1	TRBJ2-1	TGTGCCAGCAGTTTCCGGACTAGCGGGAGGGTCAATGAGCAGTTCTTC	CASSFRTSGRVNEQFF
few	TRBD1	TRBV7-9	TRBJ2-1	TGTGCCAGCAGCAATCTAAGGACAGGGGGGGGTGTGCTGCAGTTCTTC	CASSNLRTGGGVLQFF
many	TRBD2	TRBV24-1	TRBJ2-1	TGTGCCACCAGTGATTTTACCGGGACTAGCGGGAGGTCCTACAATGAGCAGTTCTTC	CATSDFTGTSGRSYNEQFF
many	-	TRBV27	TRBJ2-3	TGTGCCAGCAGTTCCAGGGTTTCGTTTTCAGATACGCAGTATTTT	CASSSRVSFSDTQYF
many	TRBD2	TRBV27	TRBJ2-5	TGTGCCAGCAGTTTACAGCGGGGGGAAGAGACCCAGTACTTC	CASSLQRGEETQYF
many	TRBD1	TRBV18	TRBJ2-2	TGTGCCAGCTCACCCCGACAGGGGGACACCGGGGAGCTGTTTTTT	CASSPRQGDTGELFF
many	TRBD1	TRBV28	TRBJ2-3	TGTGCCAGCAGGGGGGCGGGACAGGGGTCAGATACGCAGTATTTT	CASRGAGQGSDTQYF
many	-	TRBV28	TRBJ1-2	TGTGCCAGCGAATTTGGCGATGGCTACACCTTC	CASEFGDGYTF
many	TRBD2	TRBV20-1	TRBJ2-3	TGCAGTGCTAGAAGGACTAGCGGGAGAATCCATACGCAGTATTTT	CSARRTSGRIHTQYF
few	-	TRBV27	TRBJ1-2	TGTGCCAGCAGTCTAACCCAAACAGGGACGGAAGGCTACACCTTC	CASSLTQTGTEGYTF